This T cell receptor beta chain was sequenced in a study of graft-versus-host responses after intestinal transplantation. Germline V gene data show CDR1 as SGHRS and CDR2 as YFSETQ. The ends were cut back, 4 bases at V and 1 base at J, with 11 bases in the middle. The CDR3 spans 14 residues. Libraries were prepared by immunoSEQ multiplex PCR; TCRdb keeps only in-frame clonotypes and omits some of them. This table has under 95,000 clones, around 84% appearing once. To note about this clone: Its antigen remains unknown.

Regarding the study as a whole: GvH clones were found in recipient marrow; some appeared first in ileum or blood.

This TCR was recovered from a human donor who received an intestinal transplant. The source was unstimulated CD4+ T cells sorted from spleen or lymph node cells, collected before intestinal transplant. The V gene is TRBV5-1, the J gene TRBJ1-1; D unresolved. DNA for the CDR3: TGCGCCAGCAGCCTGAGAGCGGGGAACACTGAAGCTTTCTTT. As protein: CASSLRAGNTEAFF.